This is a list of T cell receptor beta chains from one sample in a study of blood T cells in healthy people across ages. Via MiXCR, TCRdb re-called the 5' RACE reads, giving one row per CDR3 protein. The sample shows 1.5 million to 2 million distinct CDR3 sequences, roughly 50% of them seen only once. Sequenced: blood. The receptors shown here come from a woman aged 40-49 years in good health. Each CDR3 is given with its conserved first and last residue. D genes are given only for firm matches. Clone sizes are given selectively: once, few, many, or a class where the clone is expanded.

size: once; V: TRBV7-2; D: -; J: TRBJ2-4; CDR3: CASSSAAVGGENIQYF; DNA: TGTGCCAGCAGCTCCGCGGCGGTGGGGGGCGAAAACATTCAGTACTTC
size: few; V: TRBV27; D: -; J: TRBJ2-1; CDR3: CASSFRDLDPTEQFF; DNA: TGTGCCAGCAGTTTCCGGGACCTCGACCCTACGGAGCAGTTCTTC
size: -; V: TRBV4-2; D: -; J: TRBJ2-4; CDR3: CASSQGEGAKNIQYF; DNA: TGTGCCAGCAGCCAAGGTGAGGGGGCCAAAAACATTCAGTACTTC
size: few; V: TRBV18; D: -; J: TRBJ2-3; CDR3: CASSPSGGYTDTQYF; DNA: TGTGCCAGCTCACCATCCGGGGGCTACACAGATACGCAGTATTTT
size: -; V: TRBV4-1; D: -; J: TRBJ1-5; CDR3: CASSQLGDGQPQHF; DNA: TGCGCCAGCAGCCAATTGGGGGATGGGCAGCCCCAGCATTTT
size: -; V: TRBV4-3; D: TRBD2; J: TRBJ2-7; CDR3: CASSPGLADSYGQYF; DNA: TGCGCCAGCAGCCCGGGACTAGCGGATTCCTACGGGCAGTACTTC
size: -; V: TRBV15; D: TRBD1; J: TRBJ2-4; CDR3: CATSRTRETGSIQYF; DNA: TGTGCCACCAGCAGAACCCGTGAGACAGGGTCCATTCAGTACTTC
size: -; V: TRBV6-5; D: TRBD2; J: TRBJ2-1; CDR3: CASSLQAGGPYNEQFF; DNA: TGTGCCAGCAGCCTCCAAGCGGGGGGTCCATACAATGAGCAGTTCTTC
size: few; V: TRBV7-9; D: -; J: TRBJ1-2; CDR3: CASIPPRQDYGYTF; DNA: TGTGCCAGCATCCCCCCAAGACAGGACTATGGCTACACCTTC
size: -; V: TRBV10-2; D: TRBD1; J: TRBJ1-2; CDR3: CASSGDSVYGYTF; DNA: TGCGCCAGCAGTGGGGACAGCGTCTATGGCTACACCTTC
size: -; V: TRBV7-8; D: -; J: TRBJ1-2; CDR3: CASSLTVGSGYTF; DNA: TGTGCCAGCAGCTTAACAGTGGGGAGTGGCTACACCTTC
size: -; V: TRBV11-2; D: -; J: TRBJ2-7; CDR3: CASSLERTRQTSYYEQYF; DNA: TGTGCCAGCAGCTTAGAACGGACCCGCCAAACCTCTTACTACGAGCAGTACTTC
size: -; V: TRBV6-1; D: -; J: TRBJ2-1; CDR3: CASTYWSAEQFF; DNA: TGTGCCAGCACCTACTGGTCAGCCGAGCAGTTCTTC
size: -; V: TRBV29-1; D: -; J: TRBJ1-2; CDR3: CSVLGGTDYGYTF; DNA: TGCAGCGTTCTAGGGGGAACGGATTATGGCTACACCTTC
size: -; V: TRBV27; D: -; J: TRBJ2-7; CDR3: CASSTTGHPYEQYF; DNA: TGTGCCAGCAGTACCACGGGACACCCCTACGAGCAGTACTTC
size: -; V: TRBV6-1; D: -; J: TRBJ1-5; CDR3: CASSAGDASNQPQHF; DNA: TGTGCCAGCAGCGCCGGGGACGCTAGCAATCAGCCCCAGCATTTT
size: -; V: TRBV28; D: -; J: TRBJ2-1; CDR3: CASRTPNGGNEQFF; DNA: TGTGCCAGCAGAACCCCAAACGGGGGCAATGAGCAGTTCTTC
size: -; V: TRBV10-3; D: TRBD1; J: TRBJ2-5; CDR3: CAIRTDRGETQYF; DNA: TGTGCCATCAGGACGGACAGGGGAGAGACCCAGTACTTC
size: -; V: TRBV6-6; D: TRBD2; J: TRBJ2-7; CDR3: CASTMRTSGGYEQYF; DNA: TGTGCCAGCACGATGAGAACTAGCGGTGGCTACGAGCAGTACTTC
size: few; V: TRBV27; D: -; J: TRBJ2-3; CDR3: CASSLWAGTSVGDTQYF; DNA: TGTGCCAGCAGTTTATGGGCAGGGACGTCAGTTGGAGATACGCAGTATTTT
size: few; V: TRBV6-5; D: TRBD1; J: TRBJ2-7; CDR3: CATGQGGEQYF; DNA: TGTGCCACCGGACAGGGGGGCGAGCAGTACTTC
size: -; V: TRBV7-4; D: -; J: TRBJ2-7; CDR3: CASRATVPYEQYF; DNA: TGTGCCAGCAGAGCGACAGTACCCTACGAGCAGTACTTC
size: -; V: TRBV10-3; D: -; J: TRBJ2-7; CDR3: CAISESRGLGEQYF; DNA: TGTGCCATCAGTGAGTCGCGGGGTCTCGGCGAGCAGTACTTC
size: -; V: TRBV6-2/TRBV6-3; D: -; J: TRBJ2-5; CDR3: CASSYSTKETQYF; DNA: TGTGCCAGCAGTTACTCTACTAAAGAGACCCAGTACTTC
size: -; V: TRBV28; D: TRBD1; J: TRBJ1-2; CDR3: CASSFLSFTGVGYTF; DNA: TGTGCCAGCAGTTTCTTGTCCTTTACAGGGGTCGGCTACACCTTC
size: -; V: TRBV7-2; D: TRBD2; J: TRBJ2-5; CDR3: CASSLFRGGIQETQYF; DNA: TGTGCCAGCAGCTTATTCCGGGGGGGGATCCAAGAGACCCAGTACTTC
size: -; V: TRBV5-1; D: TRBD1; J: TRBJ1-5; CDR3: CASSIGQGWPQHF; DNA: TGCGCCAGCAGCATAGGACAGGGCTGGCCCCAGCATTTT
size: once; V: TRBV5-1; D: -; J: TRBJ1-2; CDR3: CASSLEVFYGYTF; DNA: TGCGCCAGCAGCTTAGAGGTTTTCTATGGCTACACCTTC
size: -; V: TRBV7-2; D: TRBD2; J: TRBJ2-1; CDR3: CASSEDLAGEQFF; DNA: TGTGCCAGCAGCGAAGACCTAGCGGGGGAGCAGTTCTTC
size: few; V: TRBV7-2; D: -; J: TRBJ1-5; CDR3: CASSLEQGSNQPQHF; DNA: TGTGCCAGCAGCTTAGAACAGGGAAGCAATCAGCCCCAGCATTTT
size: -; V: TRBV28; D: TRBD1; J: TRBJ2-5; CDR3: CASSWTGQIERETQYF; DNA: TGTGCCAGCAGTTGGACGGGACAGATCGAACGGGAGACCCAGTACTTC
size: few; V: TRBV5-1; D: -; J: TRBJ2-5; CDR3: CASSLDPGLPEQYF; DNA: TGCGCCAGCAGCTTGGATCCGGGACTCCCGGAGCAGTACTTC
size: -; V: TRBV5-6; D: -; J: TRBJ2-4; CDR3: CASSSPGTVAKNIQYF; DNA: TGTGCCAGCAGCTCCCCGGGGACGGTAGCCAAAAACATTCAGTACTTC
size: few; V: TRBV11-2; D: -; J: TRBJ2-1; CDR3: CASSLGSPNEQFF; DNA: TGTGCCAGCAGCCTAGGGTCCCCCAATGAGCAGTTCTTC
size: -; V: TRBV7-2; D: -; J: TRBJ2-1; CDR3: CASSLALLQYNEQFF; DNA: TGTGCCAGCAGCTTAGCGCTGTTGCAGTACAATGAGCAGTTCTTC
size: -; V: TRBV12-3/TRBV12-4; D: TRBD1; J: TRBJ1-2; CDR3: CASTYRTGGYTF; DNA: TGTGCCAGCACCTACCGGACAGGCGGCTACACCTTC
size: few; V: TRBV4-2; D: -; J: TRBJ1-2; CDR3: CASSEPRPTEGSGYTF; DNA: TGTGCCAGCAGCGAACCCCGCCCCACAGAGGGGAGCGGCTACACCTTC
size: -; V: TRBV28; D: TRBD1; J: TRBJ2-7; CDR3: CASRQGVYEQYF; DNA: TGTGCCAGCAGACAGGGGGTCTACGAGCAGTACTTC
size: few; V: TRBV3-1; D: -; J: TRBJ2-1; CDR3: CASSQSLGGNEQFF; DNA: TGTGCCAGCAGCCAGAGTTTAGGGGGCAATGAGCAGTTCTTC
size: -; V: TRBV28; D: -; J: TRBJ2-7; CDR3: CASASGGSKHEQYF; DNA: TGTGCCAGCGCCTCCGGGGGTTCTAAGCACGAGCAGTACTTC
size: few; V: TRBV12-3/TRBV12-4; D: TRBD2; J: TRBJ2-5; CDR3: CASSRTSGGRFTQYF; DNA: TGTGCCAGCAGTAGGACTAGCGGGGGAAGGTTTACCCAGTACTTC
size: few; V: TRBV5-1; D: TRBD1; J: TRBJ2-1; CDR3: CASSLDRASSYNEQFF; DNA: TGCGCCAGCAGTTTGGACAGGGCGAGCTCCTACAATGAGCAGTTCTTC
size: -; V: TRBV19; D: -; J: TRBJ1-5; CDR3: CASSIQGRNQPQHF; DNA: TGTGCCAGTAGTATACAGGGAAGAAATCAGCCCCAGCATTTT
size: -; V: TRBV25-1; D: TRBD2; J: TRBJ2-1; CDR3: CASRGLSGGVGEQFF; DNA: TGTGCCAGCAGGGGACTCAGCGGGGGGGTGGGTGAGCAGTTCTTC
size: many; V: TRBV29-1; D: -; J: TRBJ2-6; CDR3: CSVMDSGANVLTF; DNA: TGCAGCGTTATGGACTCTGGGGCCAACGTCCTGACTTTC
size: -; V: TRBV9; D: -; J: TRBJ1-4; CDR3: CASSASGVVDEKLFF; DNA: TGTGCCAGCAGCGCCAGTGGGGTGGTTGATGAAAAACTGTTTTTT
size: few; V: TRBV20-1; D: -; J: TRBJ1-2; CDR3: CSARRTETIFYGYTF; DNA: TGCAGTGCTAGAAGGACCGAGACAATTTTCTATGGCTACACCTTC
size: -; V: TRBV7-2; D: TRBD1; J: TRBJ1-4; CDR3: CASSPRTGEHEKLFF; DNA: TGTGCCAGCAGCCCCCGGACAGGGGAACATGAAAAACTGTTTTTT
size: -; V: TRBV9; D: TRBD2; J: TRBJ2-1; CDR3: CASSVATSGGEQFF; DNA: TGTGCCAGCAGCGTAGCTACGTCGGGGGGTGAGCAGTTCTTC
size: -; V: TRBV6-5; D: -; J: TRBJ2-7; CDR3: CASSKGDSYEQYF; DNA: TGTGCCAGCAGTAAGGGGGACTCCTACGAGCAGTACTTC
size: few; V: TRBV2; D: TRBD1; J: TRBJ1-2; CDR3: CASSERRQGVLGYTF; DNA: TGTGCCAGCAGTGAACGTCGACAGGGGGTATTGGGCTACACCTTC
size: -; V: TRBV28; D: TRBD1; J: TRBJ1-2; CDR3: CASSPFRRGQYGYTF; DNA: TGTGCCAGCAGCCCCTTCCGCAGGGGGCAGTATGGCTACACCTTC
size: -; V: TRBV28; D: -; J: TRBJ1-4; CDR3: CASRPAQGNWFF; DNA: TGTGCCAGCAGGCCCGCACAGGGTAACTGGTTTTTT